A single sample gave rise to the 16 T cell receptor beta chains below, sequenced in a study of blood T cell repertoires in COVID-19 (dated by TCRdb to 2020 to 2021). The method behind the library was the immunoSEQ multiplex PCR assay. Here the immuneACCESS table is served through TCRdb, limited to in-frame sequences with V and J called. Missing clones are a known gap in these copies; in checked studies unresolved V genes cover under half, and the rest lacks a known reason. In this sample the table shows around 250,000 clones, roughly 89% of which occur a single time. In total, the top ten clones hold 0.9% to 1% of the sample. Sequenced input: peripheral blood. The receptors here all came from a middle-aged woman who had recovered from COVID-19.

The chain links TRBV7-9 to TRBJ1-2; TRBD1 might be the D (5 bases). With 5 bases removed from V and 10 bases from J, the gap between germline ends came to 20 bases. Germline loops: CDR1 SEHNR, CDR2 FQNEAQ (reference sequence). The CDR3 is 14 residues long. The CDR3 here is CASSQDNALFHYTF. The CDR3 coding sequence is TGTGCCAGCAGCCAGGACAACGCCCTATTTCACTACACCTTC.

V and J are TRBV9 and TRBJ2-7; 8 nucleotides align to TRBD2. V lost 0 bases, J lost 7 bases, and 9 bases stayed unmatched. This CDR3 region has 15 residues. The germline V gene has CDR1 SGDLS and CDR2 YYNGEE. In DNA, the CDR3 is TGTGCCAGCAGCGTAGACCCCCAGCCGGGGGGGGAGCAGTACTTC. It specifies CASSVDPQPGGEQYF.

Regarding this clone: Within the sample, other DNA sequences also encode this same CDR3. The chain recombines TRBV9 with TRBJ2-1; 7 nucleotides align to TRBD2. Trimming cost V 3 bases and J 0 bases; bases outside gene matches: 6. CDR3 length equals 16 residues. Germline-derived CDR1 and CDR2 are SGDLS and YYNGEE. The CDR3 loop is CASSGGGTSSYNEQFF. CDR3 coding DNA: TGTGCCAGCAGCGGGGGAGGGACGAGCTCCTACAATGAGCAGTTCTTC.

CDR3 residues: CASSVGSGGDYEQYF. The DNA of the CDR3 is TGTGCCAGCAGCGTAGGTTCAGGAGGAGACTACGAGCAGTACTTC. The rearrangement joins TRBV9 to TRBJ2-7, with a possible D match to TRBD2 (5 bases). The CDR3 is 15 amino acids. CDR1 SGDLS and CDR2 YYNGEE come from the germline V gene. Trimming removed 0 bases at V and 3 bases at J, with 13 bases between. Supplemented by reference TRBV9 and TRBJ2-7, the full variable domain reads DSGVTQTPKHLITATGQRVTLRCSPRSGDLSVYWYQQSLDQGLQFLIQYYNGEERAKGNILERFSAQQFPDLHSELNLSSLELGDSALYFCASSVGSGGDYEQYFGPGTRLTVT.

The chain joins TRBV5-1 to TRBJ2-2; 11 positions match TRBD1. The CDR3 covers 15 residues. Germline trimming cut 7 bases from V and 4 bases from J; bases unmatched to any gene: 6. Germline loops: CDR1 SGHRS, CDR2 YFSETQ. For the CDR3, the DNA is TGCGCCAGCGACCTCGGGACAGGGGGCACCGGGGAGCTGTTTTTT. Translation gives CASDLGTGGTGELFF.

V and J are TRBV11-3 and TRBJ1-2, with TRBD1 as a possible D gene (6 bases). Germline CDR1 reads SGHNT; CDR2 reads YENEEA. CDR3 length: 15 amino acids. Trimming removed 5 bases at V and 5 bases at J, with 18 bases between. CDR3 residues: CASSRNRDSQYGYTF. CDR3 nucleotide sequence: TGTGCCAGCAGCCGAAACAGGGATTCCCAATATGGCTACACCTTC.

This clone has a single count. The rearrangement joins TRBV30 to TRBJ1-5; D possibly corresponds to TRBD1 (5 bases). V gave up 0 bases and J gave up 9 bases, with 18 bases separating them. From germline, CDR1 is GTSNPN and CDR2 SVGIG (reference sequence). The CDR3 spans 15 residues. The CDR3 loop reads CAWSVRQWDGGPQHF. The CDR3 DNA sequence: TGTGCCTGGAGTGTACGGCAGTGGGACGGGGGGCCCCAGCATTTT.

This rearrangement joins TRBV14 to TRBJ2-7; TRBD1 agrees at 7 bases. Germline lookup yields CDR1 SGHDN and CDR2 FVKESK. Germline trimming cut 4 bases from V and 6 bases from J; bases unmatched to any gene: 9. The CDR3 consists of 14 residues. CDR3 in DNA: TGTGCCAGCAGCCGACCGGGACAGTCAAGCGAGCAGTACTTC. This translates into CASSRPGQSSEQYF.

This rearrangement joins TRBV9 to TRBJ2-3, with 7 positions matching TRBD2. This CDR3 has 15 amino acids. With 0 bases clipped from V and 4 bases from J, the junction kept 5 bases outside the gene matches. From germline, CDR1 is SGDLS and CDR2 YYNGEE. The CDR3 DNA sequence: TGTGCCAGCAGCGTAGCTCGACTAGCCTCAGATACGCAGTATTTT. Its protein is CASSVARLASDTQYF.

This chain joins TRBV14 and TRBJ1-2, with unresolved D. Trimming removed 5 bases from V and 8 bases from J, with 21 bases in between. Looked up from germline, CDR1 is SGHDN and CDR2 is FVKESK. The CDR3 contains 15 residues. The CDR3 loop reads CASSYAGSGLPGYTF. Written as DNA, the CDR3 is TGTGCCAGCAGCTACGCGGGTTCCGGCCTGCCGGGCTACACCTTC.

The chain is built from TRBV28 and TRBJ1-5; D is unresolved. The V end lost 7 bases, the J end lost 1 base, and 8 bases lay between the germline ends. Germline-derived CDR1 and CDR2 are MDHEN and SYDVKM. CDR3 length equals 13 residues. The CDR3 loop reads CASTEQSNQPQHF. For the CDR3, the DNA is TGTGCCAGCACCGAACAGAGCAATCAGCCCCAGCATTTT.

This chain links TRBV21-1 with TRBJ2-2; the table's D gene call, TRBD2, was not cross checked with the DNA. TRBV21-1 is termed a pseudogene. The CDR3 is 16 amino acids. The chain's CDR3 is CASSKALTGGNGELFF. In DNA form, the CDR3 reads TGTGCCAGCAGCAAAGCGCTGACGGGAGGGAACGGGGAGCTGTTTTTT.

V and J are TRBV5-1 and TRBJ2-3, with 7 bases lining up with TRBD1. This CDR3 spans 15 amino acids. Germline V gene lookup returns CDR1 SGHRS and CDR2 YFSETQ. Losses at the gene ends were 6 bases for V and 3 bases for J; bases not matched to a gene: 10. The CDR3 is CASTIQGSATDTQYF. In DNA form, the CDR3 reads TGCGCCAGCACCATACAGGGGTCCGCAACAGATACGCAGTATTTT.

The chain combines TRBV19 with TRBJ1-5; TRBD1 might be the D (5 bases). V was shortened by 8 bases and J by 0 bases, with 8 bases between the two germline ends. The CDR3 loop spans 13 amino acids. CDR1 LNHDA and CDR2 SQIVND come from the germline V gene (reference sequence). DNA of the CDR3: TGTGCCAGTCAGACAGATAGCAATCAGCCCCAGCATTTT. It specifies CASQTDSNQPQHF.

CDR3 coding DNA: TGTGCCTGGAGTCTAGCCCTACGCGGGGAGCTGTTTTTT. As protein: CAWSLALRGELFF. This chain joins TRBV30 and TRBJ2-2; possible D gene TRBD2, 5 bases. Germline V gives CDR1 GTSNPN, CDR2 SVGIG (reference sequence). The CDR3 length is 13 residues. Trimming left V 2 bases short and J 7 bases short, with 11 bases between.

The chain employs TRBV24-1 and TRBJ2-1; TRBD1 agrees at 9 bases. This CDR3 spans 20 amino acids. Looked up from germline, CDR1 is KGHDR and CDR2 is SFDVKD. V dropped 4 bases and J dropped 2; count of bases not matched to a gene: 17. CDR3 residues: CATSDQGQGDAGSAYNEQFF. The CDR3 nucleotides are TGTGCCACCAGTGACCAGGGACAGGGCGATGCGGGAAGCGCCTACAATGAGCAGTTCTTC.